These T cell receptor beta chains were read from a single sample in a study of technical replicates of blood from several donors. The protocol was immunoSEQ multiplex PCR, while the TCRdb copy is restricted to in-frame clones and leaves out a portion. The table records about 70,000 clones, around 97% of them present only once. The sequenced material came from T cells isolated from PBMCs. These receptors originate from a human donor in good health. Both conserved end residues are part of each CDR3. D genes are given only for firm matches. Expanded clones are given a class, and other clones once, few, many or no size at all.

CDR3nt,CDR3aa,abundance,len,d_gene,j_gene,v_gene
TGCGCCAGCAGCCCCACCTCTAGCGGGACCGCCACAGATACGCAGTATTTT,CASSPTSSGTATDTQYF,.,17,TRBD2,TRBJ2-3,TRBV5-1
TGTGCCAGCAGCCCGTCTCTTCCTCTAGCCAAAAACATTCAGTACTTC,CASSPSLPLAKNIQYF,.,16,.,TRBJ2-4,TRBV7-8
TGTGCCAGCAGTCCCCAACAGGGGTACGAGCAGTACTTC,CASSPQQGYEQYF,.,13,TRBD1,TRBJ2-7,TRBV28
TGTGCCAGTAGCCACGGGACTAGCGGGAGCAATGAGCAGTTCTTC,CASSHGTSGSNEQFF,once,15,TRBD2,TRBJ2-1,TRBV19
TGTGCCAGCAGCTTAGGACTAGCGGGCTCCTACAATGAGCAGTTCTTC,CASSLGLAGSYNEQFF,.,16,TRBD2,TRBJ2-1,TRBV7-2
TGTGCCAGCAGTCCCGGGACTACGGGCGACGAGCAGTACTTC,CASSPGTTGDEQYF,.,14,TRBD2,TRBJ2-7,TRBV28
TGTGCCAGCAGCTTGGGACAGCTTGATGGCTACACCTTC,CASSLGQLDGYTF,.,13,TRBD1,TRBJ1-2,TRBV7-2
TGTGCCAGTAGTAAACAGGATGGCTACGAGCAGTACTTC,CASSKQDGYEQYF,.,13,.,TRBJ2-7,TRBV19
TGTGCCAGCAGTTTAGGTGGCGGGAGGGGAAATGAGCAGTTCTTC,CASSLGGGRGNEQFF,.,15,TRBD2,TRBJ2-1,TRBV27
TGTGCCAGCAGCGAGGACAGGGGGCCTCTTGGAAACACCATATATTTT,CASSEDRGPLGNTIYF,.,16,TRBD1,TRBJ1-3,TRBV9
TGTGCCAGCAGCTTAGCGTTAGGGGACCAAGAGACCCAGTACTTC,CASSLALGDQETQYF,.,15,.,TRBJ2-5,TRBV7-7
TGTGCCTGGAGTGTATCAGGCACTGAAGCTTTCTTT,CAWSVSGTEAFF,few,12,.,TRBJ1-1,TRBV30
TGCGCCAGCAGCCATCCCGGGGAGGGACGTCCTGGCAATGAGCAGTTCTTC,CASSHPGEGRPGNEQFF,.,17,TRBD2,TRBJ2-1,TRBV4-1
TGCGCCAGCAGCCTAGGAGGAGCGCAAGAGACCCAGTACTTC,CASSLGGAQETQYF,.,14,.,TRBJ2-5,TRBV5-1
TGTGCCAGCAGCTTAGTTGGGACAGGGAGCTACAATGAGCAGTTCTTC,CASSLVGTGSYNEQFF,.,16,TRBD1,TRBJ2-1,TRBV11-2
TGCGCCAGCAGCTCCACTCTAACCTACGAGCAGTACTTC,CASSSTLTYEQYF,.,13,.,TRBJ2-7,TRBV5-1
TGCGCCAGCAGCCACCCCCACGTTGGCGGGGGGGGAGAGACCCAGTACTTC,CASSHPHVGGGGETQYF,.,17,TRBD2,TRBJ2-5,TRBV4-1
TGTGCCAGCAGCTTAGAGGACAGGGCCCGCGAGACCCAGTACTTC,CASSLEDRARETQYF,.,15,TRBD1,TRBJ2-5,TRBV7-2
TGTGCCAGCACCCCACTCCGGAATGAGCAGTTCTTC,CASTPLRNEQFF,.,12,.,TRBJ2-1,TRBV2
TGTGCCAGCAGCGTAGACAGTGACACCGGGGAGCTGTTTTTT,CASSVDSDTGELFF,.,14,.,TRBJ2-2,TRBV9
TGTGCCAGTAGTATGCGGGGTGGCAATCAGCCCCAGCATTTT,CASSMRGGNQPQHF,.,14,.,TRBJ1-5,TRBV19
TGTGCCAGCAGTGAGGGCAGAGATACGCAGTATTTT,CASSEGRDTQYF,.,12,.,TRBJ2-3,TRBV2
TGTGCCAGCAGCATTAACGGACCGACTATGAATGAGCAGTACTTC,CASSINGPTMNEQYF,.,15,.,TRBJ2-7,TRBV14
TGTGCCAGCGGGACTAGCGGTTACAATGAGCAGTTCTTC,CASGTSGYNEQFF,.,13,TRBD2,TRBJ2-1,TRBV9
TGTGCCAGCAGCCCACTCAGCACAGATACGCAGTATTTT,CASSPLSTDTQYF,.,13,.,TRBJ2-3,TRBV11-2
TGTGCCAGCAGTTACCTGGGACAGGTTAAAGAGACCCAGTACTTC,CASSYLGQVKETQYF,.,15,TRBD1,TRBJ2-5,TRBV6-5
TGTGCCAGTAGTATAGAGGGCCAGGGGGTTTGGCCCCAGCATTTT,CASSIEGQGVWPQHF,.,15,TRBD1,TRBJ1-5,TRBV19
TGCGCCAGCAGCTTGGCCACGGTGAACACTGAAGCTTTCTTT,CASSLATVNTEAFF,few,14,.,TRBJ1-1,TRBV5-1
TGCGCCAGCAGCTCACCGGGGCAAGAGACCCAGTACTTC,CASSSPGQETQYF,.,13,.,TRBJ2-5,TRBV5-1
TGTGCCAGCAATAGACAGGGCACAGATACGCAGTATTTT,CASNRQGTDTQYF,once,13,.,TRBJ2-3,TRBV2
TGTGCCACCAGCAAGGGATACGCAGAGCGCGGGACGTCCAACTATGGCTACACCTTC,CATSKGYAERGTSNYGYTF,.,19,.,TRBJ1-2,TRBV15
TGCGCCAGCAGTCAATCAAGGCAGGGGAAGAATGAGCAGTTCTTC,CASSQSRQGKNEQFF,.,15,.,TRBJ2-1,TRBV23-1
TGCGCCAGCAGCTTGGATGGAGGCTCTGGAAACACCATATATTTT,CASSLDGGSGNTIYF,.,15,.,TRBJ1-3,TRBV5-1
TGTGCTAGTGGCCAGAATCAAGAGACCCAGTACTTC,CASGQNQETQYF,.,12,.,TRBJ2-5,TRBV12-5
TGTGCCAGCAGCTTCAGTGAAAAACTGTTTTTT,CASSFSEKLFF,.,11,.,TRBJ1-4,TRBV7-9
TGCGCCAGCAGTGAGGCCAGGGGTGGGTCACCCCTCCACTTT,CASSEARGGSPLHF,.,14,.,TRBJ1-6,TRBV10-2
TGTGCCAGCAGCTTATTCGCAGCGGGAGAGAATGAGCAGTTCTTC,CASSLFAAGENEQFF,.,15,TRBD2,TRBJ2-1,TRBV7-9
TGTGCCAGCAGTTCGCCGGGACAGGGTGGCACTGAAGCTTTCTTT,CASSSPGQGGTEAFF,.,15,TRBD1,TRBJ1-1,TRBV28
TGTGCCAGCAGCTTAGGTAGCGGGAGAAGCACAGATACGCAGTATTTT,CASSLGSGRSTDTQYF,.,16,TRBD2,TRBJ2-3,TRBV7-6
TGTGCCAGCAGTGAAAGGGCTAGCGGGCTAGCCAAAAACATTCAGTACTTC,CASSERASGLAKNIQYF,.,17,TRBD2,TRBJ2-4,TRBV2
TGTGCCAGCAGCCGTGGGGGGGATCCTGAAGCTTTCTTT,CASSRGGDPEAFF,.,13,.,TRBJ1-1,TRBV11-2